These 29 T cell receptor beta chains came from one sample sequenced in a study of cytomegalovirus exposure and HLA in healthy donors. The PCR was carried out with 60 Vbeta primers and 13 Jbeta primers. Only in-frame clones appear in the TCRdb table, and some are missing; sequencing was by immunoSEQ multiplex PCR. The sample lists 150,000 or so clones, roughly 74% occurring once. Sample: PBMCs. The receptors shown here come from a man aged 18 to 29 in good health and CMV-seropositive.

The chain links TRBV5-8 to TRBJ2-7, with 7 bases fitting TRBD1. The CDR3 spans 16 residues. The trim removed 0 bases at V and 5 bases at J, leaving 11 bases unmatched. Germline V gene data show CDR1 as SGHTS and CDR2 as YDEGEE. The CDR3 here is CASSLGDSLVLNEQYF. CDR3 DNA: TGTGCCAGCAGCTTGGGGGACAGCCTGGTATTGAACGAGCAGTACTTC.

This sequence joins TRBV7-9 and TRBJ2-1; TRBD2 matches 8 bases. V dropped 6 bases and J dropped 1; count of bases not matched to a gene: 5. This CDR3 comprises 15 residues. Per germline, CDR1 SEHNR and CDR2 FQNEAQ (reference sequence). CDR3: CASRAPSGSYNEQFF. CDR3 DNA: TGTGCCAGCAGGGCCCCTAGCGGGTCCTACAATGAGCAGTTCTTC.

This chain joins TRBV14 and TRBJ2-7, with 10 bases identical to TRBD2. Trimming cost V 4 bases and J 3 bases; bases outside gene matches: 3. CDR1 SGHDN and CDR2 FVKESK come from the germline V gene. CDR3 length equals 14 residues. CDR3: CASSRSSGSYEQYF. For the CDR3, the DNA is TGTGCCAGCAGCCGTTCTAGCGGGAGCTACGAGCAGTACTTC.

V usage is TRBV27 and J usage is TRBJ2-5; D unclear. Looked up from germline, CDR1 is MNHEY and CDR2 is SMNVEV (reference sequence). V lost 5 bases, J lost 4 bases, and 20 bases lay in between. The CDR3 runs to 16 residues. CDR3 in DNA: TGTGCCAGCAGTACTGACTTCCGCGGCGGCCCAGAGACCCAGTACTTC. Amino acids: CASSTDFRGGPETQYF.

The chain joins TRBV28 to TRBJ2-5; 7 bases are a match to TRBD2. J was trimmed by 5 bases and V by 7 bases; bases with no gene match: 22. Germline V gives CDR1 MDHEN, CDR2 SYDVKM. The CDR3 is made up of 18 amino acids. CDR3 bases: TGTGCCAGCATCAAACGCCCGGTCTCGGGGGGAAAGACGGAGACCCAGTACTTC. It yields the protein CASIKRPVSGGKTETQYF.

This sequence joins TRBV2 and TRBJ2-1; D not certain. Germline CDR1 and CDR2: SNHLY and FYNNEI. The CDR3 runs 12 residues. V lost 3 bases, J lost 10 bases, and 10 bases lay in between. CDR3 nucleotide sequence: TGTGCCAGCAGTGACGAGGTATCGGAGCAGTTCTTC. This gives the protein CASSDEVSEQFF.

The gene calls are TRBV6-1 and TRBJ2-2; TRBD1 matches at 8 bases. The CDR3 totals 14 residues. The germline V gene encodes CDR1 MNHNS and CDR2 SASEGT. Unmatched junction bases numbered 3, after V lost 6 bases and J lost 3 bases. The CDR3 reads CASRDRADTGELFF. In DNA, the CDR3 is TGTGCCAGCAGGGACAGGGCGGACACCGGGGAGCTGTTTTTT.

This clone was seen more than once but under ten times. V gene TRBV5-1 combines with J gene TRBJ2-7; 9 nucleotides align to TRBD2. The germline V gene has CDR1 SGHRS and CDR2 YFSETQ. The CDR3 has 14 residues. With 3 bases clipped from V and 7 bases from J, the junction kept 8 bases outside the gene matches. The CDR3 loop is CASSSLAGVWEQYF. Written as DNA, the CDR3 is TGCGCCAGCAGCTCCTTAGCGGGAGTGTGGGAGCAGTACTTC.

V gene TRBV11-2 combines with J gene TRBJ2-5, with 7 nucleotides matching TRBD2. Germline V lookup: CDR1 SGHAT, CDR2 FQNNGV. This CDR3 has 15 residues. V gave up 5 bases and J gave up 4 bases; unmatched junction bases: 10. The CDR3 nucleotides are TGTGCCAGCAGCCCTCGGGAGGCCCCGAGAGAGACCCAGTACTTC. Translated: CASSPREAPRETQYF.

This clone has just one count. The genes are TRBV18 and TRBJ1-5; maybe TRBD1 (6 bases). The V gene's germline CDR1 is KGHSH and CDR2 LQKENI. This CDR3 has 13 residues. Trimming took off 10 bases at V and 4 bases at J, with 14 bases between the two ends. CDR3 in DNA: TGTGCCACCCGCACAGGGATAAATCAGCCCCAGCATTTT. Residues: CATRTGINQPQHF.

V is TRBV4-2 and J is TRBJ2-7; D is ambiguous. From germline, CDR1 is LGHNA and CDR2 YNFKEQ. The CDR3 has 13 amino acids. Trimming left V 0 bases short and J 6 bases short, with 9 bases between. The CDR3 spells CASSQELASEQYF. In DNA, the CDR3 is TGTGCCAGCAGCCAAGAACTCGCATCCGAGCAGTACTTC.

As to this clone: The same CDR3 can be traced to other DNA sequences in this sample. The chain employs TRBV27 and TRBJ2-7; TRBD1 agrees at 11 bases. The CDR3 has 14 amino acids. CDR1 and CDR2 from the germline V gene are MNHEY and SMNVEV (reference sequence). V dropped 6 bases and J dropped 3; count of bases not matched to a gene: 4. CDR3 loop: CASSPGTGGYEQYF. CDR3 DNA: TGTGCCAGCAGCCCCGGGACAGGGGGCTACGAGCAGTACTTC.

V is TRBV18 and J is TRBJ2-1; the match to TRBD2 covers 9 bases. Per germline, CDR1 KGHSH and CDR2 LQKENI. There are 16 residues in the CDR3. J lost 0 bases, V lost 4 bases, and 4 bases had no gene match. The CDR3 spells CASSRSGRSSYNEQFF. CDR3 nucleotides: TGTGCCAGCTCACGAAGCGGGAGGAGCTCCTACAATGAGCAGTTCTTC.

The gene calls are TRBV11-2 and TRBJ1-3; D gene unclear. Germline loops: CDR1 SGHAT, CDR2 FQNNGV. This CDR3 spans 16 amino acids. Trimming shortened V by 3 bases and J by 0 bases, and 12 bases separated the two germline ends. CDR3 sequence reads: CASSFSRLGSGNTIYF. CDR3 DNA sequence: TGTGCCAGCAGCTTCTCTCGACTGGGCTCTGGAAACACCATATATTTT.

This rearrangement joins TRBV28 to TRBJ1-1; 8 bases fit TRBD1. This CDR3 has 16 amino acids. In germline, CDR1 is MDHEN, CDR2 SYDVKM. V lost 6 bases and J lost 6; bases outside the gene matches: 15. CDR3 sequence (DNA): TGTGCCAGCAGCAGGACAGGGAATACTCTCAGGCCTGAAGCTTTCTTT. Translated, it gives CASSRTGNTLRPEAFF.

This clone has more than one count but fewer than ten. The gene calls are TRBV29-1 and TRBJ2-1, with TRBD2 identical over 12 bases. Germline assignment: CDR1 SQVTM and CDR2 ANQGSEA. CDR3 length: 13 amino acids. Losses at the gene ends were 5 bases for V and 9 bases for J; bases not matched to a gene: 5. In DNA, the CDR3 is TGCAGCGTTTGTCTAGCGGGAGGGTGTGAGCAGTTCTTC. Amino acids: CSVCLAGGCEQFF.

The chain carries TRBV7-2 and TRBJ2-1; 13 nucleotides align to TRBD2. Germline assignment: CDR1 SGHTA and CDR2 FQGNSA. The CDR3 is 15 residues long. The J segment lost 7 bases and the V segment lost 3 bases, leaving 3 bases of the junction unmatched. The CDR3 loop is CASSLGLAGFNEQFF. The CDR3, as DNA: TGTGCCAGCAGCTTGGGACTAGCGGGATTTAATGAGCAGTTCTTC.

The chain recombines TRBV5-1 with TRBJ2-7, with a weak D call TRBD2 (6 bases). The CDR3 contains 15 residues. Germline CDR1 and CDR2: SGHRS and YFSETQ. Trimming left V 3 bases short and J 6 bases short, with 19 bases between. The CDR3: CASSSTGTGGCEQYF. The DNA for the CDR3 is TGCGCCAGCAGCTCTACTGGGACTGGGGGGTGCGAGCAGTACTTC.

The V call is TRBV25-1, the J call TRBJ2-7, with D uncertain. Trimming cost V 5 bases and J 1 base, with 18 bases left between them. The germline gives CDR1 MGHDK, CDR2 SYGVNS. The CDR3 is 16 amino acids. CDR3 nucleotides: TGTGCCAGCAGTCCGACTGGAAGAAGTTCGTCCTACGAGCAGTACTTC. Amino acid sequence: CASSPTGRSSSYEQYF.

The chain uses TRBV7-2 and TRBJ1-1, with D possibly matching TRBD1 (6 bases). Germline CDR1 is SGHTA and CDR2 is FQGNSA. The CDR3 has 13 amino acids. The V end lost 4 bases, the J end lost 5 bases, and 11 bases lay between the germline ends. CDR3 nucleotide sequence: TGTGCCAGCAGCTCATCCAGGGGAACTGAAGCTTTCTTT. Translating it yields CASSSSRGTEAFF.

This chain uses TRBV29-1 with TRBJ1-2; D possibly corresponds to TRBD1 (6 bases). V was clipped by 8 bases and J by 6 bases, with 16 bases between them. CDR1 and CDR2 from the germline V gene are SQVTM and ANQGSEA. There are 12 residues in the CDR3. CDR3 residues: CSPRTVDDGYTF. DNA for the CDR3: TGCAGCCCCCGGACAGTCGACGATGGCTACACCTTC.

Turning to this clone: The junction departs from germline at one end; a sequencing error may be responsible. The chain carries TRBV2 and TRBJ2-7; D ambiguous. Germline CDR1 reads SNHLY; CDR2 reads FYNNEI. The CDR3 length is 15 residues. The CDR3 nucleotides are TGTCCCAGCAAGTCTAACACCTCCCCGACTTACGAGCAGTACTTC. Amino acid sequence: CPSKSNTSPTYEQYF.

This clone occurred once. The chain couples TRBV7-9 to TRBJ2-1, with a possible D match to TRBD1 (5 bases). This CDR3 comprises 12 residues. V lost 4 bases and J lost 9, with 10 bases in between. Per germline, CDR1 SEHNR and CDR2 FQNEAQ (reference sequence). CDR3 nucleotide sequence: TGTGCCAGCAGCTCCAGGGAACCTGAGCAGTTCTTC. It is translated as CASSSREPEQFF.

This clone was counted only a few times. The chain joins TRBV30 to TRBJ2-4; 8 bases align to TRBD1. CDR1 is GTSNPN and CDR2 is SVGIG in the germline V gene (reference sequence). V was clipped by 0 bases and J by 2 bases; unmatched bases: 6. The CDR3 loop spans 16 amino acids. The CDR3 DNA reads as TGTGCCTGGAGTGTAGATCGGACAGGGACCAAAAACATTCAGTACTTC. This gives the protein CAWSVDRTGTKNIQYF.

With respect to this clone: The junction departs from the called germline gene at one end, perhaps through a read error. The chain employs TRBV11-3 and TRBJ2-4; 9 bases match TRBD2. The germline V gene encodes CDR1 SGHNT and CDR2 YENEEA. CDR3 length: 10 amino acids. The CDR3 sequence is CASNSGRLDF. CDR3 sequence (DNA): TGTGCCAGCAACAGCGGGAGGTTGGACTTC.

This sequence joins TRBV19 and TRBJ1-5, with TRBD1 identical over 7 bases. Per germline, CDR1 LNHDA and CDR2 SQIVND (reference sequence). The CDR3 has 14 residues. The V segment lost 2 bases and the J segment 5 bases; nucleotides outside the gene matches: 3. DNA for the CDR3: TGTGCCAGTAGTATAAGGGGGACAGATCAGCCCCAGCATTTT. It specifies CASSIRGTDQPQHF.

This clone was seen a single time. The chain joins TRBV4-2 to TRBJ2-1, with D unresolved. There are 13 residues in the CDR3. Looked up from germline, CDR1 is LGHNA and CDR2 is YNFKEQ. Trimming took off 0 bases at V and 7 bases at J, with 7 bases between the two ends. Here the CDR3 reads CASSQDPGNEQFF. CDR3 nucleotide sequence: TGTGCCAGCAGCCAAGACCCCGGGAATGAGCAGTTCTTC.

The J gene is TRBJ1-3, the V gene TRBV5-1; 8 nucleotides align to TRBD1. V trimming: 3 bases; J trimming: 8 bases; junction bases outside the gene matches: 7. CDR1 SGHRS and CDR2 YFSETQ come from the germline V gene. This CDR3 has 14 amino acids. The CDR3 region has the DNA TGCGCCAGCAGCTATACAGGGGGTTTGCACACCATATATTTT. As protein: CASSYTGGLHTIYF.

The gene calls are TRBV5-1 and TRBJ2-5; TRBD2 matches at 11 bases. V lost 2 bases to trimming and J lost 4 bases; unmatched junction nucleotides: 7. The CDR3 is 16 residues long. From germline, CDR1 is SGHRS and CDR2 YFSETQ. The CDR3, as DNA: TGCGCCAGCAGCTTTAGTGGGACTAGCGGAACAGAGACCCAGTACTTC. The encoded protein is CASSFSGTSGTETQYF.